Shown below are 11 T cell receptor beta chains from a single sample sequenced in a study of breast tumors, draining lymph nodes, adjacent tissues. MiXCR, applied by TCRdb to the multiplex PCR reads, yields one record per CDR3 protein. Among 150,000 to 200,000 distinct CDR3 sequences listed, approximately 30% were seen once. Axillary draining lymph nodes of breast cancer patients supplied the node samples. Material for sequencing was axillary lymph node tissue. The receptors come from a female donor with breast cancer. Some clones in this sample may be carry-over from other donors' samples.

This clonotype was detected once. The rearrangement joins TRBV29-1 to TRBJ1-4, with D possibly TRBD1 on 5 matching bases. This CDR3 has 14 amino acids. V lost 6 bases and J 2 bases, leaving 13 bases between the germline ends. Germline CDR1 reads SQVTM; CDR2 reads ANQGSEA. The CDR3 loop is CSVLGTATNEKLFF. CDR3 DNA: TGCAGCGTGCTCGGGACGGCGACTAATGAAAAACTGTTTTTT. Variable domain in full (rest from reference TRBV29-1 and TRBJ1-4): SAVISQKPSRDICQRGTSLTIQCQVDSQVTMMFWYRQQPGQSLTLIATANQGSEATYESGFVIDKFPISRPNLTFSTLTVSNMSPEDSSIYLCSVLGTATNEKLFFGSGTQLSVL.

This clonotype turned up a few times. This chain links TRBV18 with TRBJ1-1, with D tentatively TRBD1 (5 bases). CDR3 length: 14 amino acids. Germline V lookup: CDR1 KGHSH, CDR2 LQKENI. Trimming cost V 6 bases and J 0 bases, with 11 bases left between them. The CDR3 bases are TGTGCCAGCTCCCGCAGGGACCTGAACACTGAAGCTTTCTTT. It is translated as CASSRRDLNTEAFF.

Turning to this clonotype: A much larger clone differs from this one at a single base, so this may be a read error. This chain joins TRBV20-1 and TRBJ2-1; 12 bases line up with TRBD2. The germline V gene encodes CDR1 DFQATT and CDR2 SNEGSKA (reference sequence). The V gene end was trimmed by 5 bases and the J gene end by 6 bases; junction bases not matched to a gene: 8. The CDR3 extends over 15 amino acids. The CDR3, as DNA: TGCAGTGCTCCTACTAGCGGGGGGTTTTCCAATGAGCAGTTCTTC. This translates into CSAPTSGGFSNEQFF.

Many counts were recorded for this clonotype. The chain couples TRBV15 to TRBJ2-7; 12 nucleotides align to TRBD2. The germline V gene encodes CDR1 LNHNV and CDR2 YYDKDF (reference sequence). V dropped 1 base and J dropped 2; count of bases not matched to a gene: 3. CDR3 length: 16 residues. In DNA form, the CDR3 reads TGTGCCACCAGCAGAGCGACTAGCGGGAGTCCCTACGAGCAGTACTTC. Translating it yields CATSRATSGSPYEQYF.

This clonotype has a single count. The chain employs TRBV25-1 and TRBJ2-2; 11 bases map to TRBD1. The ends lost 7 bases at V and 7 bases at J; junction bases unmatched: 5. This CDR3 contains 14 residues. Germline CDR1 and CDR2: MGHDK and SYGVNS. CDR3 sequence reads: CASTDRGRVGELFF. CDR3 coding DNA: TGTGCCAGCACGGACAGGGGGCGAGTCGGGGAGCTGTTTTTT.

This clonotype has only a few counts. With a much larger clone just one base away, this may be a read error. V is TRBV7-2 and J is TRBJ2-7; 7 nucleotides line up with TRBD1. Germline CDR1 and CDR2: SGHTA and FQGNSA. This CDR3 has 15 residues. The CDR3 protein is CASSPAGGHAYEQHF. The CDR3 coding sequence is TGTGCCAGCAGCCCAGCAGGGGGTCATGCCTACGAGCAGCACTTC.

The chain is built from TRBV6-1 and TRBJ2-1; 8 bases are a match to TRBD2. With V trimmed by 6 bases and J by 8 bases, 12 bases remained unmatched. CDR3 size: 15 residues. Germline V gives CDR1 MNHNS, CDR2 SASEGT. The CDR3 bases are TGTGCCAGCAGCACCAAGCGGGGGAACCGGGATGAGCAGTTCTTC. Its protein product is CASSTKRGNRDEQFF.

Ten or more counts support this clonotype. The chain recombines TRBV19 with TRBJ2-2; no clear D. From germline, CDR1 is LNHDA and CDR2 SQIVND (reference sequence). The CDR3 runs 11 residues. The V end was cut by 10 bases, the J end by 6 bases, with 9 bases between. DNA for the CDR3: TGTGCCACCAAAGGGCCCGGGGAGCTGTTTTTT. It is translated as CATKGPGELFF.

V is TRBV20-1 and J is TRBJ2-2; maybe TRBD1 (6 bases). The length of the CDR3 is 14 residues. Germline V gives CDR1 DFQATT, CDR2 SNEGSKA (reference sequence). Deletions cut 4 bases from V and 5 bases from J, with 14 bases between. This CDR3 is CSATNLGATGELFF. In DNA form, the CDR3 reads TGCAGTGCTACGAACCTGGGGGCGACCGGGGAGCTGTTTTTT.

At least ten counts were recorded for this clonotype. The V gene is TRBV9, the J gene TRBJ2-7; D is undetermined. The germline V and J ends were trimmed by 0 bases and 2 bases, with 9 bases remaining between them. Germline CDR1 is SGDLS and CDR2 is YYNGEE. This CDR3 is 14 amino acids long. CDR3 sequence (DNA): TGTGCCAGCAGCGTAGTAACCATAACCTACGAGCAGTACTTC. Its translation: CASSVVTITYEQYF.

As concerns this clonotype: This CDR3 is missing its conserved last phenylalanine or tryptophan, likely due to a read error. In DNA form, the CDR3 reads TGTGCCAGCAGTTTGTTTCCCGAGGAAGAGACCCAGTACTCC. It yields the protein CASSLFPEEETQYS. V and J are TRBV12-3 or TRBV12-4 and TRBJ2-5; unclear D gene. CDR3 length equals 14 residues. V shed 3 bases and J shed 3 bases, with 11 bases lying between them.